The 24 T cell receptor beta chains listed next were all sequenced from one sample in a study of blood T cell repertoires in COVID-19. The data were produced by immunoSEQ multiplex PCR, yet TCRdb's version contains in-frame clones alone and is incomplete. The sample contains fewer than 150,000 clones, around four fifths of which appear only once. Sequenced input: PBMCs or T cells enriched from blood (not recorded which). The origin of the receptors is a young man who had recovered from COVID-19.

CDR3 nucleotide sequence: TGCAGCGTTGAAAGTAGCGGGAGTGACGGGGCCAACGTCCTGACTTTC. It is translated as CSVESSGSDGANVLTF. The rearrangement uses TRBV29-1 and TRBJ2-6; 9 bases fit TRBD2. V dropped 2 bases and J dropped 4; count of bases not matched to a gene: 6. Per germline, CDR1 SQVTM and CDR2 ANQGSEA. The CDR3 extends over 16 amino acids.

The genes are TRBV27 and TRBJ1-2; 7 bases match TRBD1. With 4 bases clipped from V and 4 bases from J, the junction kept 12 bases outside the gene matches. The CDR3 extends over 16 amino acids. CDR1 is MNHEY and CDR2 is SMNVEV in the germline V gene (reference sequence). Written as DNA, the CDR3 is TGTGCCAGCAGTTCTCTACCGGGACAGATGTTCTATGGCTACACCTTC. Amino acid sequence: CASSSLPGQMFYGYTF.

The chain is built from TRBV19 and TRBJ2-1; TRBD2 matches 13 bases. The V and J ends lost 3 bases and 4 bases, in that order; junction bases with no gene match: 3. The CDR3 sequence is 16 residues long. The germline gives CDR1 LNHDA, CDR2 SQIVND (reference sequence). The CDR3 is CASSMGTSGAYNEQFF. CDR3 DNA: TGTGCCAGTAGTATGGGGACTAGCGGGGCGTACAATGAGCAGTTCTTC.

The CDR3 nucleotides read TGTGCCAGCAGTGAGGAGAACCAAGAGACCCAGTACTTC. This encodes CASSEENQETQYF. J is TRBJ2-5 and V is TRBV2; D unresolved. The length of the CDR3 is 13 residues. Germline CDR1 SNHLY, CDR2 FYNNEI. The V end lost 3 bases, the J end lost 0 bases, and 5 bases lay between the germline ends.

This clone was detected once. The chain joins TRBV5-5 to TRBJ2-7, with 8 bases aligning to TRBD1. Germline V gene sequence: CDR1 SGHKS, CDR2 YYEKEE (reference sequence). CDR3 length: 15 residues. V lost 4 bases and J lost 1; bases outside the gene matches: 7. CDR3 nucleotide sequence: TGTGCCAGCAGCCAGCTAGGACAGGGATCCTACGAGCAGTACTTC. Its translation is CASSQLGQGSYEQYF.

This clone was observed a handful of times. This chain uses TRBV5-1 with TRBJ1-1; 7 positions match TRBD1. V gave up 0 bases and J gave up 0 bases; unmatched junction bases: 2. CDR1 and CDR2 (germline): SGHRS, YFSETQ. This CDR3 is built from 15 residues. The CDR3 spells CASSLAGQVNTEAFF. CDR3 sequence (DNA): TGCGCCAGCAGCTTGGCAGGACAGGTGAACACTGAAGCTTTCTTT.

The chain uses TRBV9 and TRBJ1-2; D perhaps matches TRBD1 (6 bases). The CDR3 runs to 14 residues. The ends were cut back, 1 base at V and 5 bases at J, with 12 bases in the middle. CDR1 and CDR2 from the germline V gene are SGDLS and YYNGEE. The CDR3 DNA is TGTGCCAGCAGCGTACTGGGGGCAAAGTATGGCTACACCTTC. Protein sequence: CASSVLGAKYGYTF.

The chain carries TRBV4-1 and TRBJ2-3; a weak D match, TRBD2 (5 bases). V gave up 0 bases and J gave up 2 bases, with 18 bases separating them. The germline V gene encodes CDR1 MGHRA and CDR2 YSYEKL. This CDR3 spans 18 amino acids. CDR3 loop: CASSQDPPRTRATDTQYF. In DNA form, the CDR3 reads TGCGCCAGCAGCCAAGACCCCCCCAGGACTCGGGCCACAGATACGCAGTATTTT.

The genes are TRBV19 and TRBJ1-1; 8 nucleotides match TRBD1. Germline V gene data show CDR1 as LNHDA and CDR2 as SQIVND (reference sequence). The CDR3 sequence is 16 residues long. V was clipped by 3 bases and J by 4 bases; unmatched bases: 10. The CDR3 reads CASSMDRARWGTEAFF. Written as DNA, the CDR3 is TGTGCCAGTAGTATGGACAGGGCCAGGTGGGGCACTGAAGCTTTCTTT.

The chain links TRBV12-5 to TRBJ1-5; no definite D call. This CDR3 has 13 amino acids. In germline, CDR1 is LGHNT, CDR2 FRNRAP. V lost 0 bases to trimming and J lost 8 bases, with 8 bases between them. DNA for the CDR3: TGTGCTAGTGGTTTGGTTCCCAGTGAGCCCCAGCATTTT. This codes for CASGLVPSEPQHF.

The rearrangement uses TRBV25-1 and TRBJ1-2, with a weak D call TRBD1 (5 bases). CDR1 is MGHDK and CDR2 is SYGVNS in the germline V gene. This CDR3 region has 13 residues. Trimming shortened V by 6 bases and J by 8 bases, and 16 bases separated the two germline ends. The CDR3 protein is CASSGRGGGGYTF. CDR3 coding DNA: TGTGCCAGCAGCGGTCGGGGGGGAGGAGGCTACACCTTC.

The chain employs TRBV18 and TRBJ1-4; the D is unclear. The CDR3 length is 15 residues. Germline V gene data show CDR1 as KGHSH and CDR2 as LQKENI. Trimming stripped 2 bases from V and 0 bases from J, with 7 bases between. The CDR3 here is CASSPAGTTNEKLFF. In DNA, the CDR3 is TGTGCCAGCTCACCAGCGGGAACAACTAATGAAAAACTGTTTTTT.

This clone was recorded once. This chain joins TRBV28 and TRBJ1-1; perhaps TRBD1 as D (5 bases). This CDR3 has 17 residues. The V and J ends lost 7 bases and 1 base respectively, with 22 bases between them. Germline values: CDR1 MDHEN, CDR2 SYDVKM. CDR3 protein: CASIPGGAGIGNTEAFF. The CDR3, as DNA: TGTGCCAGCATCCCGGGAGGGGCAGGGATTGGGAACACTGAAGCTTTCTTT.

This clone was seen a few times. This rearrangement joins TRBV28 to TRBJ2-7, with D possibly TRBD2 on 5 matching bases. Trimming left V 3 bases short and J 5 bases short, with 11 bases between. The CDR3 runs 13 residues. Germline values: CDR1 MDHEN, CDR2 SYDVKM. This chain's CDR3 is CASSFPGMNEQYF. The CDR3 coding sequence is TGTGCCAGCAGTTTCCCCGGGATGAACGAGCAGTACTTC.

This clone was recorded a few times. Here the CDR3 DNA reads TGTGCCACCAGTGAATCTTCAGTTCCGGGGAACACCGGGGAGCTGTTTTTT. Protein sequence: CATSESSVPGNTGELFF. The J gene is TRBJ2-2, the V gene TRBV24-1; the D is unclear. This CDR3 has 17 amino acids. CDR1 and CDR2 from the germline V gene are KGHDR and SFDVKD. Trimming removed 4 bases at V and 1 base at J, with 15 bases between.

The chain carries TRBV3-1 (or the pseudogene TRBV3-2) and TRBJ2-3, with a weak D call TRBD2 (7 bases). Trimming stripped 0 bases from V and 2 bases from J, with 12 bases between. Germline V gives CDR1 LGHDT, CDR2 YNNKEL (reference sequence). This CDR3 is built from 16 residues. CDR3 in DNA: TGTGCCAGCAGCCAAGATGGGGGGGGCCCCACAGATACGCAGTATTTT. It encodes CASSQDGGGPTDTQYF.

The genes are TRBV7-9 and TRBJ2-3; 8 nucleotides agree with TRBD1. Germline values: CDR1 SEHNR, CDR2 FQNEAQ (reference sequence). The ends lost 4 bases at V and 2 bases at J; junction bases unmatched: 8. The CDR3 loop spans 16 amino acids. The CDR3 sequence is CASSSSGTGFTDTQYF. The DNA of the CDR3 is TGTGCCAGCAGCTCATCCGGGACAGGTTTCACAGATACGCAGTATTTT.

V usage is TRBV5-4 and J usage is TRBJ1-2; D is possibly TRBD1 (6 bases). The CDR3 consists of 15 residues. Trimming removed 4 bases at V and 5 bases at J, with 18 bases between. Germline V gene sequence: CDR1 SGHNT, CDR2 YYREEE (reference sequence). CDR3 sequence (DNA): TGTGCCAGCAGCCTCCAGATAGGGCAGGGGTATGGCTACACCTTC. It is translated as CASSLQIGQGYGYTF. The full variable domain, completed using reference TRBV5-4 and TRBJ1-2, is ETGVTQSPTHLIKTRGQQVTLRCSSQSGHNTVSWYQQALGQGPQFIFQYYREEENGRGNFPPRFSGLQFPNYSSELNVNALELDDSALYLCASSLQIGQGYGYTFGSGTRLTVV.

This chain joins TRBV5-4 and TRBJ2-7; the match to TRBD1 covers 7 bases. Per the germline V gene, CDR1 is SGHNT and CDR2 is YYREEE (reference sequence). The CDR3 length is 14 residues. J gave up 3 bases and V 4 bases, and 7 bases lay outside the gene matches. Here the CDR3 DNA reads TGTGCCAGCAGCGCCCCGGGACAGATCTACGAGCAGTACTTC. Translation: CASSAPGQIYEQYF.

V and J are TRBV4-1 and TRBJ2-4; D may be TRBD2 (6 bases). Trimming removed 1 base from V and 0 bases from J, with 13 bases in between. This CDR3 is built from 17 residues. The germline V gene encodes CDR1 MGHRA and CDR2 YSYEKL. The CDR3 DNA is TGCGCCAGCAGCCAAGTTGTGGCGGGGTCAGCCAAAAACATTCAGTACTTC. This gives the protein CASSQVVAGSAKNIQYF.

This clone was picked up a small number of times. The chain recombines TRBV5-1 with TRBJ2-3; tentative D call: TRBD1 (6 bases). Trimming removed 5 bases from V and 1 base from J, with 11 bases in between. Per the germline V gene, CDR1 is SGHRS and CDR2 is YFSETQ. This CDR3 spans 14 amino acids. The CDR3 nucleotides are TGCGCCAGCAGGCCTGGACAGCGCACAGATACGCAGTATTTT. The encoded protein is CASRPGQRTDTQYF.

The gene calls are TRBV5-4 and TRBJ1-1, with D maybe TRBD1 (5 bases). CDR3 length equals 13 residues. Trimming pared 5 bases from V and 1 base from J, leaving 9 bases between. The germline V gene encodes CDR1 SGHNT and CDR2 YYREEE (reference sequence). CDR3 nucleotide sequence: TGTGCCAGCAGTTTTGACAGGAACACTGAAGCTTTCTTT. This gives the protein CASSFDRNTEAFF.

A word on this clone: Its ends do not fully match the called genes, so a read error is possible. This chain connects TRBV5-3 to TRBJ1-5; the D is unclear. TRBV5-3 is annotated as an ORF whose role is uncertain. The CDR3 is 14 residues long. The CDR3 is CVRSLCQSNQPQHF. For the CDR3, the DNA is TGTGTCAGAAGCTTGTGCCAGAGCAATCAGCCCCAGCATTTT.

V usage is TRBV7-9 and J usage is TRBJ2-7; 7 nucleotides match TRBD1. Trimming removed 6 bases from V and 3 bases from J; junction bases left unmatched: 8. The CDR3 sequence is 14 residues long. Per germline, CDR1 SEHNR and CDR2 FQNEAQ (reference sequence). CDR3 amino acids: CASSLGTVYYEQYF. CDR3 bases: TGTGCCAGCAGTCTTGGGACAGTCTACTACGAGCAGTACTTC.